This T cell receptor beta chain was recorded in a study of cytomegalovirus exposure and HLA in healthy donors. The CDR3 extends over 11 amino acids. CDR1 is DFQATT and CDR2 is SNEGSKA in the germline V gene (reference sequence). The V gene lost 5 bases and the J gene lost 1 base, with 5 bases spanning the gap. Vbeta (60) and Jbeta (13) primers were used in the PCR. Data came from immunoSEQ multiplex PCR; TCRdb stores just in-frame clones and leaves some out. The sample consists of 200,000 to 250,000 clones, 80% to 90% of them appearing once. This clone was counted a single time. The sequence was collected from a man younger than 45 in good health and CMV-seronegative. This chain joins TRBV20-1 and TRBJ1-1, with D unresolved. Sequencing used PBMCs. CDR3 residues: CSADKNTEAFF. DNA of the CDR3: TGCAGTGCTGACAAGAACACTGAAGCTTTCTTT.